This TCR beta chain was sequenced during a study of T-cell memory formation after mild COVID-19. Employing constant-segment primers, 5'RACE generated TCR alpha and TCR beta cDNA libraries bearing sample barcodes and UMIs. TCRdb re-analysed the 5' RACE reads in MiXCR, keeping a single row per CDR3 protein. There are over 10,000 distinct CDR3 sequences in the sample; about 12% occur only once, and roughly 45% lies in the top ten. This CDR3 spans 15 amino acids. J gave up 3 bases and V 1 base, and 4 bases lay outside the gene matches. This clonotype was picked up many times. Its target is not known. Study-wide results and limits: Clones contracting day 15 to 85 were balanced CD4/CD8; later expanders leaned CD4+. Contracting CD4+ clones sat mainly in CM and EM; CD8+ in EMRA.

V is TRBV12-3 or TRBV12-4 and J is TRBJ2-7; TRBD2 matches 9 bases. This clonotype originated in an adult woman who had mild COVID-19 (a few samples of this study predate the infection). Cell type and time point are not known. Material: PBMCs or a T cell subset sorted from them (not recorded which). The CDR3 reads CASSLVLAGSYEQYF. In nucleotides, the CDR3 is TGTGCCAGCAGTTTAGTCCTAGCGGGGAGCTACGAGCAGTACTTC.